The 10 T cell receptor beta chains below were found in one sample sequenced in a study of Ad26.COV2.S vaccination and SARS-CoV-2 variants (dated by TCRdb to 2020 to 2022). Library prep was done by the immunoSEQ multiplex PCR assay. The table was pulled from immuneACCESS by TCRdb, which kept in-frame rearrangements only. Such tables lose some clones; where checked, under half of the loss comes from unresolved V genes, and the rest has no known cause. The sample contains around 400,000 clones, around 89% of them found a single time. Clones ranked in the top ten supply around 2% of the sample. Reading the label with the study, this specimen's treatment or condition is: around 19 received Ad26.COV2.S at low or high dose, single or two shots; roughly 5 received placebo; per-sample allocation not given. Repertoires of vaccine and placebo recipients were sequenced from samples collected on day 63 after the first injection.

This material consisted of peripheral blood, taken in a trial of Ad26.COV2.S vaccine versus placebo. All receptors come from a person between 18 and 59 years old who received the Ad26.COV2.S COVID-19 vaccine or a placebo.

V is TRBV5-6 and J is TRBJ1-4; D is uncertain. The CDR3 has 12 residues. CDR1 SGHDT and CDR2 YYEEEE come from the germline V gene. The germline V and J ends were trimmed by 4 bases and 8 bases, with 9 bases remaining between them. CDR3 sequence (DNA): TGTGCCAGCAGCATGGGGTCAGAAAAACTGTTTTTT. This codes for CASSMGSEKLFF.

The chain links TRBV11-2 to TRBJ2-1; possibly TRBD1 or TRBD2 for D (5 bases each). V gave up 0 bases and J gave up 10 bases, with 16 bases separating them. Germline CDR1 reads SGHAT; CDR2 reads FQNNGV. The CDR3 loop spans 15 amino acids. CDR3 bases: TGTGCCAGCAGCTTAGACAGGGATACGGGGTTAGAGCAGTTCTTC. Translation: CASSLDRDTGLEQFF. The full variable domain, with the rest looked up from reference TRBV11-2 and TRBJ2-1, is EAGVAQSPRYKIIEKRQSVAFWCNPISGHATLYWYQQILGQGPKLLIQFQNNGVVDDSQLPKDRFSAERLKGVDSTLKIQPAKLEDSAVYLCASSLDRDTGLEQFFGPGTRLTVL.

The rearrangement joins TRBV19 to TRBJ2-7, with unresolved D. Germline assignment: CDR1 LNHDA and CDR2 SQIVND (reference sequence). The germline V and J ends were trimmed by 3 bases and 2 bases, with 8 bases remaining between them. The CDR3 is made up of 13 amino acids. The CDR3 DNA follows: TGTGCCAGTAGTATTACCGATACCTACGAGCAGTACTTC. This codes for CASSITDTYEQYF.

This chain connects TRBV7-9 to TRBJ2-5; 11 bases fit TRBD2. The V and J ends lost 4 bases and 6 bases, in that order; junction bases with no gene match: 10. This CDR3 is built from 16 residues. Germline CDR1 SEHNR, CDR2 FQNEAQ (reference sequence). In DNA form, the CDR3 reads TGTGCCAGCAGCTCCGGGCCCACTAGCGGGAGTCAGACCCAGTACTTC. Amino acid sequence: CASSSGPTSGSQTQYF.

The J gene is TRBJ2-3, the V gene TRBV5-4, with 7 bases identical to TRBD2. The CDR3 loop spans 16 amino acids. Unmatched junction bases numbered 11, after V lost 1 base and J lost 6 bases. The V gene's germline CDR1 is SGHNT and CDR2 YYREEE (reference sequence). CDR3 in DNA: TGTGCCAGCAGCTTGAAGGCTAGCGGAGGGGCGGATACGCAGTATTTT. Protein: CASSLKASGGADTQYF.

Here the CDR3 DNA reads TGTGCCAGCAGCCCTTTTGGTCGCCACGAGCAGTACTTC. Translation gives CASSPFGRHEQYF. The chain uses TRBV14 and TRBJ2-7, with D hard to call. The V end was cut by 4 bases, the J end by 5 bases, with 12 bases between. The germline CDR1 and CDR2 sequences are SGHDN and FVKESK. The CDR3 loop spans 13 amino acids.

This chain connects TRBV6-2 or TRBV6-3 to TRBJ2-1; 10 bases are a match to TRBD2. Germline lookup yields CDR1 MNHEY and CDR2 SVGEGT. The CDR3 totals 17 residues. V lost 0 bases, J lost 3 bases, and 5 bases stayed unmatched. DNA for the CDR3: TGTGCCAGCAGTTACTCGATATCTAGCGGGAGCTACAATGAGCAGTTCTTC. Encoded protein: CASSYSISSGSYNEQFF.

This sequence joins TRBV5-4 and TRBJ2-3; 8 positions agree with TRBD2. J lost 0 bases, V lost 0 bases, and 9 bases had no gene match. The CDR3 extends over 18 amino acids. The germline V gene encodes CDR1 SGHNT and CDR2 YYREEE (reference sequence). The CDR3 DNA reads TGTGCCAGCAGCTTGGGGAGCGGGGGCTTAATTAGCACAGATACGCAGTATTTT. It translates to CASSLGSGGLISTDTQYF.

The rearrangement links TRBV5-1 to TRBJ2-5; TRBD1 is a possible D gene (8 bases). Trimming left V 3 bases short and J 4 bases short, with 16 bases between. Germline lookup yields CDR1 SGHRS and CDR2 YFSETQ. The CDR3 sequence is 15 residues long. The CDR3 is CASSYGQGGAETQYF. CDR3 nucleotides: TGCGCCAGCAGCTACGGACAGGGAGGGGCAGAGACCCAGTACTTC.

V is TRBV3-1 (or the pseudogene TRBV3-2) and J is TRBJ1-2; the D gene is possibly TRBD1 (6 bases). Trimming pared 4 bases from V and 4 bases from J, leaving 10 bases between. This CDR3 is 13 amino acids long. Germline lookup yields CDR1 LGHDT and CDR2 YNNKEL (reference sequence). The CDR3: CASSPDRTYGYTF. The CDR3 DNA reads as TGTGCCAGCAGCCCTGACAGGACCTATGGCTACACCTTC.